Listed here are 17 T cell receptor beta chains from one sample, sequenced in a study of OX40 agonist ivuxolimab in advanced cancers. TCRdb's table, derived via immunoSEQ multiplex PCR, lists solely in-frame clones and lacks some. The sample lists 65,000 to 90,000 clones, 80% to 90% seen once, with roughly 6% in the top ten. This sample comprised CD4+ or CD8+ T cells sorted from blood, obtained in a trial of the OX40 agonist ivuxolimab. These receptors came from an adult with an advanced solid tumor such as melanoma, head and neck, liver or kidney cancer.

This chain joins TRBV5-4 and TRBJ2-3, with D perhaps TRBD1 (6 bases). CDR3 length: 14 residues. With 4 bases removed from V and 1 base from J, the gap between germline ends came to 10 bases. Germline V gene data show CDR1 as SGHNT and CDR2 as YYREEE (reference sequence). CDR3 residues: CASSGDTRTDTQYF. The CDR3 coding sequence is TGTGCCAGCAGCGGGGACACACGCACAGATACGCAGTATTTT.

This chain uses TRBV10-2 with TRBJ2-2, with D perhaps matching TRBD2 (6 bases). Germline V gene sequence: CDR1 WSHSY, CDR2 SAAADI. Trimming removed 7 bases from V and 5 bases from J, with 14 bases in between. The CDR3 consists of 14 residues. The CDR3 DNA reads TGCGCCAGCAAAGTTCTAGCGTCTACCGGGGAGCTGTTTTTT. Residues: CASKVLASTGELFF.

The gene calls are TRBV6-1 and TRBJ1-6; 9 nucleotides match TRBD1. Germline CDR1 reads MNHNS; CDR2 reads SASEGT. V shed 1 base and J 10 bases; nucleotides not matched to a gene: 5. The CDR3 has 15 amino acids. CDR3 sequence: CASSEDGTGHSPLHF. CDR3 nucleotide sequence: TGTGCCAGCAGTGAAGACGGGACAGGGCACTCACCCCTCCACTTT.

The chain has TRBV5-1 and TRBJ1-4; D ambiguous. CDR3 length equals 15 residues. Germline lookup yields CDR1 SGHRS and CDR2 YFSETQ. Between the trimmed V and J ends, which lost 0 bases and 4 bases, there was a span of 10 bases. CDR3 DNA: TGCGCCAGCAGCTTGGATGTTGGATTTAATGAAAAACTGTTTTTT. It translates to CASSLDVGFNEKLFF. The full variable domain, completed using reference TRBV5-1 and TRBJ1-4, is KAGVTQTPRYLIKTRGQQVTLSCSPISGHRSVSWYQQTPGQGLQFLFEYFSETQRNKGNFPGRFSGRQFSNSRSEMNVSTLELGDSALYLCASSLDVGFNEKLFFGSGTQLSVL.

V is TRBV7-2 and J is TRBJ2-4, with 11 positions matching TRBD2. The germline gives CDR1 SGHTA, CDR2 FQGNSA. Trimming at V came to 5 bases and at J to 11 bases, leaving 8 bases not matched to a gene. The CDR3 length is 14 residues. The CDR3 DNA follows: TGTGCCAGCAGCCCCCCGTTAGCGGGGGGGGTTCAGTACTTC. Translating gives CASSPPLAGGVQYF.

V usage is TRBV19 and J usage is TRBJ2-5, with D tentatively TRBD1 or TRBD2 (6 bases each). The J call could be wrong; TRBJ2-7 is a better fit for the DNA end. Germline V CDR1 and CDR2: LNHDA, SQIVND (reference sequence). CDR3 length equals 14 residues. In DNA, the CDR3 is TGTGCCACCCAAAGTAGTCGGGGGCGGTCCGAGCAGTACTTC. This translates into CATQSSRGRSEQYF.

The chain uses TRBV19 and TRBJ2-2; TRBD1 or TRBD2 may be the D gene (5 bases each). Trimming removed 4 bases from V and 5 bases from J, with 17 bases in between. Germline V gives CDR1 LNHDA, CDR2 SQIVND (reference sequence). The CDR3 runs 16 residues. CDR3 sequence reads: CASSKVRGRGTGELFF. CDR3 coding DNA: TGTGCCAGTAGTAAAGTCCGGGGCCGAGGAACCGGGGAGCTGTTTTTT.

The chain combines TRBV10-3 with TRBJ2-7; TRBD2 matches 10 bases. The germline gives CDR1 ENHRY, CDR2 SYGVKD. CDR3 length: 16 residues. Trimming took 5 bases from V and 0 from J; bases not matched to a gene: 7. The CDR3 region has the DNA TGTGCCATCAGTAACCTAGCGGGGGCTAGCTCCTACGAGCAGTACTTC. Translation gives CAISNLAGASSYEQYF.

The chain is built from TRBV12-5 and TRBJ1-3; D ambiguous. Trimming took 6 bases from V and 2 from J, leaving 8 bases between them. The length of the CDR3 is 13 residues. The germline gives CDR1 LGHNT, CDR2 FRNRAP. This CDR3 reads CASGPSPGNTIYF. The CDR3 coding sequence is TGTGCTAGTGGCCCCAGCCCTGGAAACACCATATATTTT.

The table lists this clone with a count of one. A read error may produce the germline difference seen at one junction end. The gene calls are TRBV6-5 and TRBJ2-7; unclear D gene. Germline V gives CDR1 MNHEY, CDR2 SVGAGI. The CDR3 is made up of 15 amino acids. The CDR3 sequence: CAISAAADPVYEQYF. CDR3 DNA sequence: TGTGCCATCAGTGCCGCGGCGGATCCCGTCTACGAGCAGTACTTC.

The V gene is TRBV19, the J gene TRBJ2-1; D remains unclear. The CDR3 extends over 14 amino acids. The V gene lost 6 bases and the J gene lost 0 bases, with 9 bases spanning the gap. Germline-derived CDR1 and CDR2 are LNHDA and SQIVND (reference sequence). For the CDR3, the DNA is TGTGCCAGTAGGACCGGGCCCTCCTACAATGAGCAGTTCTTC. Protein product: CASRTGPSYNEQFF.

This chain connects TRBV25-1 to TRBJ2-7; the match to TRBD1 covers 8 bases. Germline lookup yields CDR1 MGHDK and CDR2 SYGVNS. This CDR3 region has 13 residues. The ends lost 5 bases at V and 5 bases at J; junction bases unmatched: 5. CDR3 in DNA: TGTGCCAGCAGTAGGACAGGGTCCCACGAGCAGTACTTC. Translated, it gives CASSRTGSHEQYF.

This chain joins TRBV11-1 and TRBJ2-3, with 12 bases that match TRBD2. Unmatched junction bases numbered 10, after V lost 5 bases and J lost 4 bases. The CDR3 is made up of 17 amino acids. CDR1 is SGHAT and CDR2 is FQDESV in the germline V gene (reference sequence). CDR3 DNA: TGTGCCAGCAGCCTAGGGACGACTAGCGGGAGAGCAGATACGCAGTATTTT. It specifies CASSLGTTSGRADTQYF.

V is TRBV10-1 and J is TRBJ2-1; TRBD2 matches 7 bases. The CDR3 sequence is 15 residues long. Germline V CDR1 and CDR2: WNHNN, SYGVQD (reference sequence). Trimming at V came to 5 bases and at J to 1 base, leaving 5 bases not matched to a gene. CDR3 sequence reads: CASSRTGGSYNEQFF. Here the CDR3 DNA reads TGCGCCAGCAGTAGAACGGGAGGTTCCTACAATGAGCAGTTCTTC.

The chain employs TRBV5-1 and TRBJ1-1; D remains ambiguous. V was clipped by 4 bases and J by 5 bases, with 18 bases between them. The CDR3 covers 15 residues. The germline V gene encodes CDR1 SGHRS and CDR2 YFSETQ. The CDR3 sequence is CASSQNGAVLTEAFF. In nucleotides, the CDR3 is TGCGCCAGCAGCCAAAACGGAGCGGTCTTGACTGAAGCTTTCTTT. The variable domain in full, with the rest retrieved from reference TRBV5-1 and TRBJ1-1, is KAGVTQTPRYLIKTRGQQVTLSCSPISGHRSVSWYQQTPGQGLQFLFEYFSETQRNKGNFPGRFSGRQFSNSRSEMNVSTLELGDSALYLCASSQNGAVLTEAFFGQGTRLTVV.

This rearrangement joins TRBV19 to TRBJ2-5; D call uncertain. The V end lost 3 bases, the J end lost 6 bases, and 14 bases lay between the germline ends. There are 14 residues in the CDR3. Germline V gene sequence: CDR1 LNHDA, CDR2 SQIVND (reference sequence). Here the CDR3 reads CASSITGSGKTQYF. CDR3 coding DNA: TGTGCCAGTAGTATTACTGGGTCAGGCAAGACCCAGTACTTC.

The chain links TRBV6-5 to TRBJ2-7, with unresolved D. The CDR3 extends over 14 amino acids. Germline CDR1 is MNHEY and CDR2 is SVGAGI. V dropped 2 bases and J dropped 0 bases, with 8 bases sitting between them. CDR3 coding DNA: TGTGCCAGCAGTTACCACACCCTCTCCTACGAGCAGTACTTC. It is translated as CASSYHTLSYEQYF.